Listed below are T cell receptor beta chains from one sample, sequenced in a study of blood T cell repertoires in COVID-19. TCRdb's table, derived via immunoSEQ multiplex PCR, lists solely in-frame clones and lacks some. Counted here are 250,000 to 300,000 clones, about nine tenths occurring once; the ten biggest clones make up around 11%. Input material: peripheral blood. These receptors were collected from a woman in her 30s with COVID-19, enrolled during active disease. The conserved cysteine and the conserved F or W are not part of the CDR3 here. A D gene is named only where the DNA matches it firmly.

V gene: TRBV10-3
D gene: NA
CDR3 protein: AISEQTGGTGNTIY

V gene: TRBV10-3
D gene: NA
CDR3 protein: AISRDSGDTQY

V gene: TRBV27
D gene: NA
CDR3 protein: ASSSPTRVNEQF

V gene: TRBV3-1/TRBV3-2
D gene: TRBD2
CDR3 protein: ASSQTRPSGSPDTQY

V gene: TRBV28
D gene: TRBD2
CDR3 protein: ASSFSGRGETQY

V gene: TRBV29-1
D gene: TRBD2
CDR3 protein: SVTRRLAGRTNEQF

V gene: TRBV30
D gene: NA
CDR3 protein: AWSVSSGNPGKPQH

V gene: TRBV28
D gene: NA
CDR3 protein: ASSLSRSGYT

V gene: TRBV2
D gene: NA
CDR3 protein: ASRYRVRQPQH

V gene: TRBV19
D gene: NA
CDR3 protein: ASSEGGYYGYT

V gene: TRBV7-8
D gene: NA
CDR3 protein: ASSADSYGYT

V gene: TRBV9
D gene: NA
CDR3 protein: ASSPRRDLNEQF

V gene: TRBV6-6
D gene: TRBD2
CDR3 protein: ASKEGRDEQY

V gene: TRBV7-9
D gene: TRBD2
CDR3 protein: ASSPSGSRETQY

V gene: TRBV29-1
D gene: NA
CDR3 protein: SVGVTGELF

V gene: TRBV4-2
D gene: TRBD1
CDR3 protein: ASRPMGTGVSPYGYT

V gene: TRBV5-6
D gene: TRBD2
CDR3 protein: ASSWGLAGDEQY

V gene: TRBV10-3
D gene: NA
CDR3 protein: AISESIGDNEQF

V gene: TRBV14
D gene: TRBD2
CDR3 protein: ASSQLLAGRETQY

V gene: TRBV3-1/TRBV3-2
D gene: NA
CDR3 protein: ASSQGAGRGYT

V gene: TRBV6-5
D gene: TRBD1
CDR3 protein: ASSPEIWTGVTVH

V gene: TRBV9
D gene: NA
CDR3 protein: ASSVAWTVNYGYT

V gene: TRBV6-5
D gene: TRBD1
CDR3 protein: ASIGTDYGYT

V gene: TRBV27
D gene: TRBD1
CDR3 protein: ASIPGQGLNYGYT

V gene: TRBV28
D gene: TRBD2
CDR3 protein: ASSSGLAGGFYEQY

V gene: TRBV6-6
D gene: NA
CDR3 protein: ASRLTGEGYEQY

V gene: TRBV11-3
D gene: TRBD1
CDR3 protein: ASSLGQGAWETQY

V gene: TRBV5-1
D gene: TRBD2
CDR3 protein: ASSLDREATYEQY

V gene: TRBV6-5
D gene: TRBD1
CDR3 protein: ASSPGTGSYEQY

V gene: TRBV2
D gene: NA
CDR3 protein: ASSRDTVNIQY

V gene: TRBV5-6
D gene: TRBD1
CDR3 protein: ASSLAGQGVDEQY

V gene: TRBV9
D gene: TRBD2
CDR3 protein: ASSVAPTSGAYQETQY

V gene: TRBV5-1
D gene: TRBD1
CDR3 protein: ASSFGTGGYEQF

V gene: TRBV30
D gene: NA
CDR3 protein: AWSAAGNQPQH

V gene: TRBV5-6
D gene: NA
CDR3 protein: ASSLAGRRANTGELF

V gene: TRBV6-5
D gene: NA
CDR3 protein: ASSYSSGDEETQY

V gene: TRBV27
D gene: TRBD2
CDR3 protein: ASSLSPGLAGSYEQY

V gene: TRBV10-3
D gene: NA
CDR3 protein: AISESTGASYEQY

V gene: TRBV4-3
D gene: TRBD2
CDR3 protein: ASSLGLAGTGAQY

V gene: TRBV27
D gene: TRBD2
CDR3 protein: ASSPEGLAPDTQY

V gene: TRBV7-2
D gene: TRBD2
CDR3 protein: ASSLRAGYEQF

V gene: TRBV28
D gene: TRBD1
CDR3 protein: ASRNRGRNGYT

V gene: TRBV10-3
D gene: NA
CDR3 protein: AISEGRTSSYEQY

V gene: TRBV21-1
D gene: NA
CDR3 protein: ASSPGSAGGPDEQF

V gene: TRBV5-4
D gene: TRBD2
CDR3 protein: ASGFIAGGTYEQY

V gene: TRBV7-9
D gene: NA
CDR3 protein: ASSQDSLTGELF

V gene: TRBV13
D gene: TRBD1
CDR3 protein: ASSTRDRGGYT

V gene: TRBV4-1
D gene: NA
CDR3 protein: ASSQEEGGAF

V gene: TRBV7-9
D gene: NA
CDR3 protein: ASSLLGERGEKLF

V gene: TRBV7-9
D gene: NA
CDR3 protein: ASSTYRELEQY

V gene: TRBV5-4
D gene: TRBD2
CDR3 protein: ASSPEARLAGDEQY

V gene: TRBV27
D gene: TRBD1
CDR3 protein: ASSNRGRLAEAF

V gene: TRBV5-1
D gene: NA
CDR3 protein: ASSERADFTDTQY

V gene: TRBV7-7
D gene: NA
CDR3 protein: ASSLARGNEQY

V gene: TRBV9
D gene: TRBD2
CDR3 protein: ASSVLTSATYEQY